This T cell receptor (beta chain) emerged from a study of early stage breast cancer tumors. There are a few counts of this clone. Antigen specificity is unknown. Study outcomes and limitations: Unsorted bulk genomic DNA sequencing lacked pairing and functional marker data. Tumors had about 2.5-fold higher T cell density and higher clonality than adjacent normal breast tissue. Most shared enriched TCRB sequences were commonly generated ones.

Germline V lookup: CDR1 SGHKS, CDR2 YYEKEE (reference sequence). The CDR3 loop spans 18 amino acids. V was clipped by 1 base and J by 3 bases; unmatched bases: 12. Roughly 20-50 mg of tissue was diced for each tumor. The protocol was immunoSEQ multiplex PCR, while the TCRdb copy is restricted to in-frame clones and leaves out a portion. The sample records several thousand clones, under 65% being singletons. Sequencing was carried out using breast tumor tissue. This receptor was identified in a person aged 70 to 80 with breast cancer. The V gene is TRBV5-5, the J gene TRBJ2-3; 9 bases match TRBD2. Here the CDR3 reads CASSLLPSGVGFTDTQYF. The CDR3 DNA follows: TGTGCCAGCAGCTTGCTGCCTAGCGGGGTGGGGTTTACAGATACGCAGTATTTT.